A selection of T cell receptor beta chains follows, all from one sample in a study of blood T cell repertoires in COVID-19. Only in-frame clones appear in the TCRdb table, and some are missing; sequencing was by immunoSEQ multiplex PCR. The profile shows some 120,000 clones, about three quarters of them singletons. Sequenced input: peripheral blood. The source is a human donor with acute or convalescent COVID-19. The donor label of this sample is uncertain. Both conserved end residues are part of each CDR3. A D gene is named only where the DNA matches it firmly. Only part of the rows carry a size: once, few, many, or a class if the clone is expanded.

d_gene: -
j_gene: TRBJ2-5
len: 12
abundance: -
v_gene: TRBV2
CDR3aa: CASNPRGETQYF
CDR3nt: TGTGCCAGCAACCCAAGAGGGGAGACCCAGTACTTC

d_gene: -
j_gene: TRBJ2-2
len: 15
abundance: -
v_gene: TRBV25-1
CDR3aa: CASSDVRANTGELFF
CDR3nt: TGTGCCAGCAGTGACGTCCGGGCGAACACCGGGGAGCTGTTTTTT

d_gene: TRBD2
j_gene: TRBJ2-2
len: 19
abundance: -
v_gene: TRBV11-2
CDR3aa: CASSLDISSGGPNTGELFF
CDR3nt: TGTGCCAGCAGCTTAGATATTAGTAGCGGGGGGCCGAACACCGGGGAGCTGTTTTTT

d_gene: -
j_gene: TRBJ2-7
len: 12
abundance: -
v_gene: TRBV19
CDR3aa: CARAPPGPEQYF
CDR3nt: TGTGCCAGAGCTCCCCCAGGGCCCGAGCAGTACTTC

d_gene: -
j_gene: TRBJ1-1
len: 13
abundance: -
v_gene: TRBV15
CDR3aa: CATSRGVLSEAFF
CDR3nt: TGTGCCACCAGCAGAGGAGTTCTTTCTGAAGCTTTCTTT

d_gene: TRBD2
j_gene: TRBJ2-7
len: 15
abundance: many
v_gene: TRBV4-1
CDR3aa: CASSQVTGGGYEQYF
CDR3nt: TGCGCCAGCAGCCAAGTTACGGGAGGCGGTTACGAGCAGTACTTC

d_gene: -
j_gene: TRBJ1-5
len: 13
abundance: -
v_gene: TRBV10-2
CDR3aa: CASSLAGDQPQHF
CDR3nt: TGCGCCAGCAGTTTAGCAGGGGATCAGCCCCAGCATTTT

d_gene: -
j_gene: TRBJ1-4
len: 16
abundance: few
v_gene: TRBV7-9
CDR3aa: CASSLPGGQGNEKLFF
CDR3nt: TGTGCCAGCAGCTTGCCGGGGGGCCAGGGTAATGAAAAACTGTTTTTT

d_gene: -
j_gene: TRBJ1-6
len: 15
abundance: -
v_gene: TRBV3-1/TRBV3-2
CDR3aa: CASSADSFASPVLHF
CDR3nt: TGTGCCAGCAGCGCAGACAGTTTCGCCTCTCCGGTCCTCCACTTT

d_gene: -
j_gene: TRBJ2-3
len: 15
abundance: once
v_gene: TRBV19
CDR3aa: CASSMVSAGADTQYF
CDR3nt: TGTGCCAGTAGTATGGTGTCCGCCGGGGCAGATACGCAGTATTTT

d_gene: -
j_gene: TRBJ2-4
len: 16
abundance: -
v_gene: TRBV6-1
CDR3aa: CASSEAVSRERNIQYF
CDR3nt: TGTGCCAGCAGTGAAGCGGTATCGAGGGAGAGGAACATTCAGTACTTC

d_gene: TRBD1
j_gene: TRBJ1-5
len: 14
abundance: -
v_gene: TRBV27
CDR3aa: CASSRGQGNQPQHF
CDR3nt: TGTGCCAGCAGTAGGGGACAGGGGAATCAGCCCCAGCATTTT

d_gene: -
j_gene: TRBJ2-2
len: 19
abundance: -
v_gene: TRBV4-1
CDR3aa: CASSQGAPETLLNTGELFF
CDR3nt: TGCGCCAGCAGCCAAGGGGCGCCCGAAACGCTGCTAAACACCGGGGAGCTGTTTTTT

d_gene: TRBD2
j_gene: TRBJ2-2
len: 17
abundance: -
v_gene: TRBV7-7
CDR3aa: CASSPGSRAGGTGELFF
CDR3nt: TGTGCCAGCAGCCCAGGGTCCCGGGCGGGGGGGACCGGGGAGCTGTTTTTT

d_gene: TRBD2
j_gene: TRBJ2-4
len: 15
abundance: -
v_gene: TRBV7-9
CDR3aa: CASSRTSGGKNIQYF
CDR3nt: TGTGCCAGCAGCCGGACTAGCGGGGGGAAAAACATTCAGTACTTC

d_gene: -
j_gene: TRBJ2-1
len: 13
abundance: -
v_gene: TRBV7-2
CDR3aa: CASSFIDGNEQFF
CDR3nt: TGTGCCAGCAGCTTCATAGATGGCAATGAGCAGTTCTTC

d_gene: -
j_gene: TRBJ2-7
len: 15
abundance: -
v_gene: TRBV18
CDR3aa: CASSPPGFYSYEQYF
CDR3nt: TGTGCCAGCTCACCACCGGGCTTTTACTCCTACGAGCAGTACTTC

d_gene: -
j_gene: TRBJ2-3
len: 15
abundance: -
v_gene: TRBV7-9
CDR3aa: CASSLFMGGTDTQYF
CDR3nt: TGTGCCAGCAGCCTATTTATGGGAGGCACAGATACGCAGTATTTT

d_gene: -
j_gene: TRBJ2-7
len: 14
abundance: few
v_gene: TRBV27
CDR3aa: CASSLTGPYYEQYF
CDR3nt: TGTGCCAGCAGCTTGACAGGACCCTACTACGAGCAGTACTTC

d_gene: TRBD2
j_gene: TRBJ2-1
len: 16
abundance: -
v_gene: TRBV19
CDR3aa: CASSIVASGGLNEQFF
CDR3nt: TGTGCCAGTAGTATAGTGGCTAGCGGGGGGCTCAATGAGCAGTTCTTC

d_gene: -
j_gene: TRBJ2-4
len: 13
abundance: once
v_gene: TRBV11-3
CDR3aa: CASSYREYDIQYF
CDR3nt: TGTGCCAGCAGCTACAGGGAATATGACATTCAGTACTTC

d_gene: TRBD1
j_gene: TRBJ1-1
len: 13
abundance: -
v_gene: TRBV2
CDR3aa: CASGGQTYTEAFF
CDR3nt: TGTGCCAGCGGGGGACAGACTTACACTGAAGCTTTCTTT

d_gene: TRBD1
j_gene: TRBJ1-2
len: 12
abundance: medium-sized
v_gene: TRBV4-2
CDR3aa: CASSEGAGGYTF
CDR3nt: TGTGCCAGCAGCGAGGGGGCGGGCGGCTACACCTTC

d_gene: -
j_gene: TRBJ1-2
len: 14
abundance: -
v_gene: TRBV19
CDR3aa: CASSITGRFYGYTF
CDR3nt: TGTGCCAGTAGTATTACAGGGCGCTTCTATGGCTACACCTTC

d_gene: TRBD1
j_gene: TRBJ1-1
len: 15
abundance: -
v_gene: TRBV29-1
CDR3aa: CSVDGGTVGNTEAFF
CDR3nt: TGCAGCGTTGATGGGGGGACAGTTGGGAACACTGAAGCTTTCTTT

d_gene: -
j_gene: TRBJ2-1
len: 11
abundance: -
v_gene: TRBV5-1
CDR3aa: CASNNYNEQFF
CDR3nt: TGCGCCAGCAATAACTACAATGAGCAGTTCTTC

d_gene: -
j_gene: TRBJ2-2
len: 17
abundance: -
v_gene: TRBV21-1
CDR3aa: CASSKEEGARNTGELFF
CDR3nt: TGTGCCAGCAGCAAAGAAGAGGGGGCGAGAAACACCGGGGAGCTGTTTTTT

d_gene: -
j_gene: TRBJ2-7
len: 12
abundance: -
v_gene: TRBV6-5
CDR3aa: CASRGPLYEQYF
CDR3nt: TGTGCCAGCAGGGGCCCACTCTACGAGCAGTACTTC

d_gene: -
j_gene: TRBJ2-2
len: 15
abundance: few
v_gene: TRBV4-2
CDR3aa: CASSQEGASPGELFF
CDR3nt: TGTGCCAGCAGCCAAGAAGGAGCTAGCCCCGGGGAGCTGTTTTTT

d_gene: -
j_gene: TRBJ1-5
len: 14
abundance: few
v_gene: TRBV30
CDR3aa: CAWSAGLSNQPQHF
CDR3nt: TGTGCCTGGAGTGCGGGTTTGAGCAATCAGCCCCAGCATTTT

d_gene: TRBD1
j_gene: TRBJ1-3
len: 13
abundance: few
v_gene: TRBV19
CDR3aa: CASRTGAGNTIYF
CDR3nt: TGTGCCAGTAGGACAGGGGCTGGAAACACCATATATTTT

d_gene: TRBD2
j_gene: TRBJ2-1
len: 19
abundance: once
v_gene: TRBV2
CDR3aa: CASSDIAGGMLRAYNEQFF
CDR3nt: TGTGCCAGCAGTGATATAGCGGGGGGGATGCTACGAGCCTACAATGAGCAGTTCTTC

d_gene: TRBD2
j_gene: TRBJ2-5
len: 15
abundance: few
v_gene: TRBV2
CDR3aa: CASSPTSGGVGTQYF
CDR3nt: TGTGCCAGCAGCCCGACTAGCGGGGGGGTCGGGACCCAGTACTTC

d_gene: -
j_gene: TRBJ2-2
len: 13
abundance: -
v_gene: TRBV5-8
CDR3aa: CASSLTVGGELFF
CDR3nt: TGTGCCAGCAGCTTAACGGTCGGCGGGGAGCTGTTTTTT

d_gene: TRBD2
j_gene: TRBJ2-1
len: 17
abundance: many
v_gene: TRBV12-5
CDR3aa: CASGLSRTSGGYNEQFF
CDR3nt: TGTGCTAGTGGTTTGTCACGGACTAGCGGGGGCTACAATGAGCAGTTCTTC